This TCR beta chain came from a study of sequential checkpoint blockade in melanoma. Study-wide background: Arm A got nivolumab then ipilimumab; arm B the reverse, 1:1. After both sequences, patients received maintenance nivolumab. TCRβ was sequenced from DNA of some 97 pretreatment tumors. Matched biopsies came pretreatment and at week 13 for about 24 patients.

The sample's treatment: randomized to nivolumab then ipilimumab (arm A) or the reverse (arm B). Assay used: immunoSEQ multiplex PCR; TCRdb lists only in-frame clones, some missing. The table records 4,000 to 6,500 clones, roughly 24% of them present only once. This clone was found many times. Germline assignment: CDR1 SGHTA and CDR2 FQGNSA. CDR3 length: 13 residues. Trimming cost V 2 bases and J 0 bases, with 4 bases left between them. Sequences were derived from tumor tissue (inferred from file names), sampled from a patient given nivolumab and ipilimumab in sequence. The sequence derives from a human donor with melanoma. The V call is TRBV7-2, the J call TRBJ1-1, with D hard to call. For the CDR3, the DNA is TGTGCCAGCAGCTTAATCCTGAACACTGAAGCTTTCTTT. It is translated as CASSLILNTEAFF.